A single sample gave rise to the 24 T cell receptor beta chains below, sequenced in a study of shared T cell receptors in the human thymus. Using immunoSEQ multiplex PCR, the repertoire was profiled, and TCRdb retains in-frame clones only, with some absent. The sample yields roughly 410,000 clones, roughly 94% seen once. The sequencing sample was made of thymocytes. The origin of the receptors is a human donor.

Only one count was recorded for this clone. Other DNA sequences in the same sample also yield this CDR3. This chain connects TRBV18 to TRBJ2-7, with D hard to call. Germline V gene data show CDR1 as KGHSH and CDR2 as LQKENI. Trimming took 2 bases from V and 1 from J, leaving 6 bases between them. CDR3 size: 13 residues. This CDR3 reads CASSPRDSYEQYF. DNA for the CDR3: TGTGCCAGCTCACCAAGGGATTCCTACGAGCAGTACTTC.

The chain joins TRBV27 to TRBJ2-7; 11 bases map to TRBD2. After removal of 3 bases from V and 0 bases from J, the junction contained 7 bases not matched to a gene. CDR1 is MNHEY, CDR2 SMNVEV, per germline (reference sequence). This CDR3 contains 17 residues. CDR3 sequence (DNA): TGTGCCAGCAGTTTTACTAGCGGGAGTGCTGCCTCCTACGAGCAGTACTTC. This encodes CASSFTSGSAASYEQYF.

The V call is TRBV5-4, the J call TRBJ2-1; D tentatively fits TRBD1 or TRBD2 (5 bases each). The V gene's germline CDR1 is SGHNT and CDR2 YYREEE (reference sequence). This CDR3 comprises 15 residues. V gave up 1 base and J gave up 6 bases, with 14 bases separating them. The CDR3 DNA sequence: TGTGCCAGCAGCTTGACGGGACGAGGCTTCAATGAGCAGTTCTTC. This sequence encodes CASSLTGRGFNEQFF. Filled out from reference TRBV5-4 and TRBJ2-1, the complete variable domain reads ETGVTQSPTHLIKTRGQQVTLRCSSQSGHNTVSWYQQALGQGPQFIFQYYREEENGRGNFPPRFSGLQFPNYSSELNVNALELDDSALYLCASSLTGRGFNEQFFGPGTRLTVL.

The genes are TRBV27 and TRBJ2-1, with D perhaps matching TRBD2 (6 bases). The CDR3 spans 13 residues. V lost 8 bases to trimming and J lost 1 base, with 9 bases between them. Germline assignment: CDR1 MNHEY and CDR2 SMNVEV (reference sequence). The DNA for the CDR3 is TGTGCCAGCGGCCGGGGGTCCTACAATGAGCAGTTCTTC. Its translation is CASGRGSYNEQFF.

V is TRBV5-6 and J is TRBJ1-5, with D perhaps TRBD1 (5 bases). Germline V gene data show CDR1 as SGHDT and CDR2 as YYEEEE. CDR3 length: 16 amino acids. V dropped 0 bases and J dropped 9 bases, with 19 bases sitting between them. DNA of the CDR3: TGTGCCAGCAGCTTGGGCCCGGGACGGGCGCAGGTGCCCCAGCATTTT. Amino acids: CASSLGPGRAQVPQHF.

V is TRBV5-1 and J is TRBJ2-7; no clear D gene. Trimming pared 0 bases from V and 0 bases from J, leaving 7 bases between. The CDR3 covers 14 residues. Germline V gives CDR1 SGHRS, CDR2 YFSETQ. In nucleotides, the CDR3 is TGCGCCAGCAGCTTGGCTCGTGGCTCCTACGAGCAGTACTTC. The encoded protein is CASSLARGSYEQYF.

The chain joins TRBV19 to TRBJ2-3, with a tentative D call TRBD2 (7 bases). This CDR3 has 18 amino acids. Trimming pared 5 bases from V and 2 bases from J, leaving 23 bases between. Germline loops: CDR1 LNHDA, CDR2 SQIVND (reference sequence). CDR3 in DNA: TGTGCCAGTAGTGATCGGGGGGCTAGCGGACGCTACACAGATACGCAGTATTTT. Its translation: CASSDRGASGRYTDTQYF. Full variable domain (outside the CDR3, taken from reference TRBV19 and TRBJ2-3): DGGITQSPKYLFRKEGQNVTLSCEQNLNHDAMYWYRQDPGQGLRLIYYSQIVNDFQKGDIAEGYSVSREKKESFPLTVTSAQKNPTAFYLCASSDRGASGRYTDTQYFGPGTRLTVL.

The chain carries TRBV7-9 and TRBJ1-2, with a possible D match to TRBD1 (5 bases). Germline loops: CDR1 SEHNR, CDR2 FQNEAQ (reference sequence). This CDR3 region has 19 residues. With 7 bases removed from V and 1 base from J, the gap between germline ends came to 28 bases. The DNA for the CDR3 is TGTGCCAGCACCCATAGTCCGGGGGACCCTCTTTTTTGTAACTATGGCTACACCTTC. Amino acids: CASTHSPGDPLFCNYGYTF.

The V gene is TRBV5-6, the J gene TRBJ2-1; 12 nucleotides align to TRBD2. The V and J ends lost 0 bases and 3 bases, in that order; junction bases with no gene match: 4. In germline, CDR1 is SGHDT, CDR2 YYEEEE. The CDR3 consists of 17 residues. The chain's CDR3 is CASSLGLAGADYNEQFF. CDR3 in DNA: TGTGCCAGCAGCTTGGGACTAGCGGGAGCTGACTACAATGAGCAGTTCTTC.

The chain uses TRBV27 and TRBJ1-1; weak D call: TRBD1 (6 bases). Trimming shortened V by 5 bases and J by 0 bases, and 19 bases separated the two germline ends. In germline, CDR1 is MNHEY, CDR2 SMNVEV (reference sequence). The CDR3 runs to 17 residues. CDR3 DNA: TGTGCCAGCAGTCGGGGATTAATCGGACAGCTGAACACTGAAGCTTTCTTT. Protein: CASSRGLIGQLNTEAFF.

The chain carries TRBV6-5 and TRBJ2-7, with D perhaps matching TRBD1 (7 bases). V dropped 0 bases and J dropped 3 bases, with 15 bases sitting between them. The CDR3 contains 16 residues. Germline CDR1 and CDR2: MNHEY and SVGAGI. CDR3 residues: CASSYSSTQGGYEQYF. CDR3 nucleotide sequence: TGTGCCAGCAGTTACTCGAGTACCCAGGGGGGCTACGAGCAGTACTTC.

This clone was counted between two and nine times. J is TRBJ1-5 and V is TRBV4-2; 8 positions match TRBD1. CDR3 length: 16 residues. V lost 6 bases, J lost 5 bases, and 12 bases stayed unmatched. Germline lookup yields CDR1 LGHNA and CDR2 YNFKEQ. The CDR3 protein is CASRPDRTGHDQPQHF. CDR3 in DNA: TGTGCCAGCAGGCCAGATAGGACAGGGCATGATCAGCCCCAGCATTTT.

The chain uses TRBV2 and TRBJ2-3; D could derive from TRBD1 or TRBD2 (6 bases each). V gave up 1 base and J gave up 4 bases, with 15 bases separating them. Germline V gene data show CDR1 as SNHLY and CDR2 as FYNNEI. The CDR3 has 16 amino acids. CDR3 nucleotides: TGTGCCAGCAGTGAAGGCTGGGCAGGGGAGGCAGATACGCAGTATTTT. Protein: CASSEGWAGEADTQYF.

The chain uses TRBV19 and TRBJ2-3; 7 bases align to TRBD1. V shed 5 bases, J shed 1 base, and the junction held 15 bases outside the gene matches. The CDR3 totals 18 residues. Germline V gene data show CDR1 as LNHDA and CDR2 as SQIVND (reference sequence). The chain's CDR3 is CASSPPGGVFVGTDTQYF. CDR3 nucleotide sequence: TGTGCCAGTAGTCCCCCAGGGGGAGTGTTTGTGGGCACAGATACGCAGTATTTT.

The chain is built from TRBV11-2 and TRBJ2-7; D is perhaps TRBD1 or TRBD2 (5 bases each). Germline CDR1 SGHAT, CDR2 FQNNGV. With 4 bases removed from V and 3 bases from J, the gap between germline ends came to 10 bases. CDR3 size: 13 residues. The CDR3 loop reads CASSSPGSYEQYF. The CDR3 coding sequence is TGTGCCAGCAGCTCCCCAGGGAGCTACGAGCAGTACTTC.

Here the CDR3 DNA reads TGTGCCAGCAGCTTGGGGAAGGGGGACACTGAAGCTTTCTTT. It yields the protein CASSLGKGDTEAFF. The V call is TRBV7-7, the J call TRBJ1-1; D may be TRBD1 (6 bases). Germline lookup yields CDR1 SSHAT and CDR2 FNYEAQ (reference sequence). CDR3 length equals 14 residues. Trimming stripped 3 bases from V and 3 bases from J, with 11 bases between.

The J gene is TRBJ2-7, the V gene TRBV7-9; TRBD1 matches 7 bases. The V gene end was trimmed by 4 bases and the J gene end by 0 bases; junction bases not matched to a gene: 9. Germline CDR1 is SEHNR and CDR2 is FQNEAQ (reference sequence). This CDR3 region has 16 residues. The DNA for the CDR3 is TGTGCCAGCAGCTCATACAGGGGCTTCAGCTCCTACGAGCAGTACTTC. Protein sequence: CASSSYRGFSSYEQYF.

This clone showed up just once. V gene TRBV30 combines with J gene TRBJ1-2; D gene unclear. The CDR3 is 11 residues long. V was clipped by 0 bases and J by 7 bases, with 6 bases between them. CDR1 is GTSNPN and CDR2 is SVGIG in the germline V gene (reference sequence). The CDR3 DNA is TGTGCCTGGAGTGTACACGGTGGCTACACCTTC. Protein product: CAWSVHGGYTF.

The rearrangement uses TRBV4-2 and TRBJ2-5, with D perhaps matching TRBD2 (6 bases). V lost 1 base to trimming and J lost 4 bases, with 16 bases between them. From germline, CDR1 is LGHNA and CDR2 YNFKEQ. This CDR3 has 16 amino acids. The CDR3: CASSQGVSRDGETQYF. The CDR3 coding sequence is TGTGCCAGCAGCCAAGGGGTGTCGCGGGACGGAGAGACCCAGTACTTC.

This chain connects TRBV28 to TRBJ1-2; the D is unclear. Trimming removed 2 bases from V and 8 bases from J, with 18 bases in between. The germline gives CDR1 MDHEN, CDR2 SYDVKM. The CDR3 has 15 amino acids. The CDR3 spells CASSLVFGIIPGYTF. CDR3 coding DNA: TGTGCCAGCAGTTTAGTGTTCGGGATTATCCCGGGCTACACCTTC.

This chain links TRBV7-8 with TRBJ1-5; the match to TRBD1 covers 12 bases. CDR1 is SGHVS and CDR2 is FQNEAQ in the germline V gene. V was clipped by 1 base and J by 8 bases; unmatched bases: 9. This CDR3 has 17 residues. In DNA, the CDR3 is TGTGCCAGCAGCTTAGAGCCGGGACAGGGGGCCAGGAAGCCCCAGCATTTT. Its translation: CASSLEPGQGARKPQHF.

This clone was picked up one time. The CDR3 DNA follows: TGTGCCAGCAGCTTAGCGCTGACCCAGTACTTC. It translates to CASSLALTQYF. The chain employs TRBV7-6 and TRBJ2-5; D not certain. Germline-derived CDR1 and CDR2 are SGHVS and FNYEAQ. The CDR3 consists of 11 residues. Trimming stripped 0 bases from V and 7 bases from J, with 3 bases between.

The rearrangement joins TRBV28 to TRBJ1-2; 7 bases map to TRBD1. J lost 8 bases, V lost 5 bases, and 11 bases had no gene match. The CDR3 contains 14 residues. Germline V gives CDR1 MDHEN, CDR2 SYDVKM. The CDR3 reads CASSPAEGAWGYTF. As DNA, the CDR3 is TGTGCCAGCAGTCCGGCGGAGGGGGCATGGGGCTACACCTTC.

The V call is TRBV6-4, the J call TRBJ2-6; 9 bases are shared with TRBD2. This CDR3 comprises 18 residues. CDR1 is MRHNA, CDR2 SNTAGT, per germline. The V gene end was trimmed by 3 bases and the J gene end by 0 bases; junction bases not matched to a gene: 6. The CDR3 region has the DNA TGTGCCAGCAGTGAGCGCCTAGCGGGGTCCTCTGGGGCCAACGTCCTGACTTTC. Translating it yields CASSERLAGSSGANVLTF.